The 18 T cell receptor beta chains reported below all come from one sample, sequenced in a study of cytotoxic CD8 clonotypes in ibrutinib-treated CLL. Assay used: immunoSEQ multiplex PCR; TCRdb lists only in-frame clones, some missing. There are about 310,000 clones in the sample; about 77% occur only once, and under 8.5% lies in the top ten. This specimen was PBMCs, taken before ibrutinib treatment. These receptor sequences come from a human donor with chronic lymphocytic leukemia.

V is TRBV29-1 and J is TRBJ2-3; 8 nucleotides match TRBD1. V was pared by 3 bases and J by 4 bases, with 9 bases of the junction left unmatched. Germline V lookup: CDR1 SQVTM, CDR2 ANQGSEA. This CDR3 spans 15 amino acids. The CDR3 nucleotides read TGCAGCGTTGAGCGACAGGGGATCGTCGCAGATACGCAGTATTTT. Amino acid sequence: CSVERQGIVADTQYF.

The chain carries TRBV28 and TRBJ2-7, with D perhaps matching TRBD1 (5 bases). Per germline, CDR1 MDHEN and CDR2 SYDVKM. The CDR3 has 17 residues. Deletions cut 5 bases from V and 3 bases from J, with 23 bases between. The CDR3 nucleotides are TGTGCCAGCAGTCCGGAGCCCACAGGTGCGTGGTTCTACGAGCAGTACTTC. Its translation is CASSPEPTGAWFYEQYF.

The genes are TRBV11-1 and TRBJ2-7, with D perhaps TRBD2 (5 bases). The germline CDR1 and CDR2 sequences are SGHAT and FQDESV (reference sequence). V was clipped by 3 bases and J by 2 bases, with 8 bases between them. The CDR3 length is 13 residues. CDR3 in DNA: TGTGCCAGCAGCTTCGGGGATGCCTACGAGCAGTACTTC. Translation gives CASSFGDAYEQYF.

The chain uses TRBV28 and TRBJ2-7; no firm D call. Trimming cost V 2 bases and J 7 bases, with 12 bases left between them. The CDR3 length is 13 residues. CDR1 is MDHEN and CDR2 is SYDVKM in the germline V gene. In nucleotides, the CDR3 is TGTGCCAGCAGTTTACGACACCCCCGGGAGCAGTACTTC. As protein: CASSLRHPREQYF. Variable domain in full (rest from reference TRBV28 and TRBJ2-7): DVKVTQSSRYLVKRTGEKVFLECVQDMDHENMFWYRQDPGLGLRLIYFSYDVKMKEKGDIPEGYSVSREKKERFSLILESASTNQTSMYLCASSLRHPREQYFGPGTRLTVT.

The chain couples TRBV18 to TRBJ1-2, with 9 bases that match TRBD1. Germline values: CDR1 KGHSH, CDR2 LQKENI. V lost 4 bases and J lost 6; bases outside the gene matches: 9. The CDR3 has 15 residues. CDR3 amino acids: CASSLTGQGRDGYTF. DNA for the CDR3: TGTGCCAGCTCACTAACGGGACAGGGCAGAGATGGCTACACCTTC.

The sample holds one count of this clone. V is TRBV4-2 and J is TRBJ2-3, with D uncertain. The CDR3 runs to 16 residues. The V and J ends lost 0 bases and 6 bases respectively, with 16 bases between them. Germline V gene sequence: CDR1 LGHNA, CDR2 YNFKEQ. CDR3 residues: CASSQDQLRRPDTQYF. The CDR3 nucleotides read TGTGCCAGCAGCCAAGATCAACTAAGGAGACCGGATACGCAGTATTTT.

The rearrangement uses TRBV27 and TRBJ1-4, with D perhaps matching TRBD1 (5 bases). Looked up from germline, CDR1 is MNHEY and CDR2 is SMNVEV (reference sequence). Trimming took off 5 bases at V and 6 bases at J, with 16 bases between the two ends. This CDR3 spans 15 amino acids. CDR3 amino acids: CASSALQDVDEKLFF. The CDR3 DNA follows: TGTGCCAGCAGTGCGCTACAGGATGTTGATGAAAAACTGTTTTTT.

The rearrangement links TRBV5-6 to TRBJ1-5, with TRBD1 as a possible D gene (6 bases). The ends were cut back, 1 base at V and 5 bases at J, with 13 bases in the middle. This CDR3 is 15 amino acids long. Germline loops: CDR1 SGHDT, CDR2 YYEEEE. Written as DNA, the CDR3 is TGTGCCAGCAGCTTGAGGGGGGGCCTAGATCAGCCCCAGCATTTT. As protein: CASSLRGGLDQPQHF.

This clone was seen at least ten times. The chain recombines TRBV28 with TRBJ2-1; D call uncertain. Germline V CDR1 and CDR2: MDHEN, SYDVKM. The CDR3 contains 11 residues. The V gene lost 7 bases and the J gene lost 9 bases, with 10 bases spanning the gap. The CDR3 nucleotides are TGTGCCAGCACCGCCCTTGGTGAGCAGTTCTTC. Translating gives CASTALGEQFF.

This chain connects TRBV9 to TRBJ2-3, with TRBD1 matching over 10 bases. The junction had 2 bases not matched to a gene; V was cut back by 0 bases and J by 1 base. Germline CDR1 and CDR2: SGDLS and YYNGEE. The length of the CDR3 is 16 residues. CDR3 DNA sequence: TGTGCCAGCAGCGTAGCGACAGGGGGCGGCACAGATACGCAGTATTTT. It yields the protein CASSVATGGGTDTQYF. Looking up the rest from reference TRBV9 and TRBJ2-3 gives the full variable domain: DSGVTQTPKHLITATGQRVTLRCSPRSGDLSVYWYQQSLDQGLQFLIQYYNGEERAKGNILERFSAQQFPDLHSELNLSSLELGDSALYFCASSVATGGGTDTQYFGPGTRLTVL.

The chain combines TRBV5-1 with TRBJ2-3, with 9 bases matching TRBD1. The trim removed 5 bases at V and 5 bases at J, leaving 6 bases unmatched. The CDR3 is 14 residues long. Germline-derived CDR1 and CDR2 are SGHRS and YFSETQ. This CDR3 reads CASSFDRGGDTQYF. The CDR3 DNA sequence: TGCGCCAGCAGTTTCGACAGGGGGGGAGATACGCAGTATTTT. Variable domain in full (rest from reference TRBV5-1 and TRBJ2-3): KAGVTQTPRYLIKTRGQQVTLSCSPISGHRSVSWYQQTPGQGLQFLFEYFSETQRNKGNFPGRFSGRQFSNSRSEMNVSTLELGDSALYLCASSFDRGGDTQYFGPGTRLTVL.

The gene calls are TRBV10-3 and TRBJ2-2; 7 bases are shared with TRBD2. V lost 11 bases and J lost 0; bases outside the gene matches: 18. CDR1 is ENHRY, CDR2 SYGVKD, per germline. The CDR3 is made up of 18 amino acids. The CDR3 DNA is TGTGCCCTTAAATTGGGAGGGCCGTGGGGGACGAACACCGGGGAGCTGTTTTTT. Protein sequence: CALKLGGPWGTNTGELFF.

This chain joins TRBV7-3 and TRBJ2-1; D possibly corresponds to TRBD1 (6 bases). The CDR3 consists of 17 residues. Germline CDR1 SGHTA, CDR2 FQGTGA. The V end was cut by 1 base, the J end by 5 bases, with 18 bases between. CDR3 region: CASSLKAGQGLHNEQFF. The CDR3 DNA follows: TGTGCCAGCAGCTTAAAGGCTGGGCAGGGGCTTCACAATGAGCAGTTCTTC.

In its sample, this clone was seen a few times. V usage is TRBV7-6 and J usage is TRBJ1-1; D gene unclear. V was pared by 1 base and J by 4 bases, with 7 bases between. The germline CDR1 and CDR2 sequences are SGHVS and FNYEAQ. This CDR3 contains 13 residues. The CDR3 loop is CASSLGVGTEAFF. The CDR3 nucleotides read TGTGCCAGCAGCTTAGGGGTAGGCACTGAAGCTTTCTTT.

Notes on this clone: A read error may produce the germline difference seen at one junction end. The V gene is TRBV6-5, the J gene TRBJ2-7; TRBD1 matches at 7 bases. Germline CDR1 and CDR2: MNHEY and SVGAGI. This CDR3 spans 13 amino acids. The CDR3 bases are TGTGCCAGCAGCACGGGACAGCTCTACGGGCAGTACTTC. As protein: CASSTGQLYGQYF.

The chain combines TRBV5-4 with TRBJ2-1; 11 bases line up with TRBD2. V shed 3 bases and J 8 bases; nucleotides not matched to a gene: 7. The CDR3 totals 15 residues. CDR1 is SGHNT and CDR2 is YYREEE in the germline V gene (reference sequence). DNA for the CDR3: TGTGCCAGCAGCTCTCTAGCGGGAGGCTTGCATGAGCAGTTCTTC. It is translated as CASSSLAGGLHEQFF. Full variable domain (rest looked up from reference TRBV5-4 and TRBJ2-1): ETGVTQSPTHLIKTRGQQVTLRCSSQSGHNTVSWYQQALGQGPQFIFQYYREEENGRGNFPPRFSGLQFPNYSSELNVNALELDDSALYLCASSSLAGGLHEQFFGPGTRLTVL.

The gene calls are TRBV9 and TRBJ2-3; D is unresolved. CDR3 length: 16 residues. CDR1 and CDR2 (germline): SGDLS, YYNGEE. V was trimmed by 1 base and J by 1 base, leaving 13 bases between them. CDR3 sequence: CASSVMSKTGTDTQYF. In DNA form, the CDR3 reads TGTGCCAGCAGCGTAATGTCCAAGACTGGCACAGATACGCAGTATTTT.

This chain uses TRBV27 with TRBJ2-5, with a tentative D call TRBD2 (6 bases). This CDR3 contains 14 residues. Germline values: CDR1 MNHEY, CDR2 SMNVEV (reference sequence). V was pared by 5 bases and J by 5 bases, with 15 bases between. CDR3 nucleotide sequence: TGTGCCAGCAGTCAAGGGACTTACGGGGAGACCCAGTACTTC. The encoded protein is CASSQGTYGETQYF.